Listed below are T cell receptor beta chains from one sample, sequenced in a study of T cell responses to AZD1222 COVID-19 vaccine. Here immunoSEQ multiplex PCR was the method, and the copy in TCRdb shows in-frame clones only, minus some. The sample contains approximately 100,000 clones, roughly nine tenths of which appear only once. Sequenced material: peripheral blood, taken 28 days after the second AZD1222 dose. Every receptor here comes from an adult who received the AZD1222 COVID-19 vaccine. The CDR3 runs from the conserved cysteine through the conserved F or W. The D gene is left open where the match is weak. Size is stated for part of the rows, as once, few or many counts, or as a class when the clone is expanded.

V gene	D gene	clone size	J gene	CDR3 DNA	CDR3 protein
TRBV5-1	TRBD2	-	TRBJ2-1	TGCGCCAGCAGCTTGGACCCTAGCGGGGGCTATGAGCAGTTCTTC	CASSLDPSGGYEQFF
TRBV5-6	-	-	TRBJ2-3	TGTGCCAGCAGCCGGGATAGCGATACAGATACGCAGTATTTT	CASSRDSDTDTQYF
TRBV7-8	-	-	TRBJ1-1	TGTGCCAGCAGCTTAGCCGAAAACACTGAAGCTTTCTTT	CASSLAENTEAFF
TRBV5-1	-	-	TRBJ2-6	TGCGCCAGCAGCTTATCCCTCTCTGGGGCCAACGTCCTGACTTTC	CASSLSLSGANVLTF
TRBV3-1/TRBV3-2	-	-	TRBJ2-4	TGTGCCAGCAGCCAAGGCAGTCTAGCCAAAAACATTCAGTACTTC	CASSQGSLAKNIQYF
TRBV25-1	TRBD2	-	TRBJ2-5	TGTGCCAGAAGGCCCGCGGGACTAGTGCAAGAGACCCAGTACTTC	CARRPAGLVQETQYF
TRBV6-1	-	-	TRBJ1-6	TGTGCCAGCAGTGAAGCGCTTCCGGGACGGAGCTTTATCAATTCACCCCTCCACTTT	CASSEALPGRSFINSPLHF
TRBV6-2/TRBV6-3	-	-	TRBJ1-5	TGTGCCAGCAGTTACTCCTCAGGTTGGAATCAGCCCCAGCATTTT	CASSYSSGWNQPQHF
TRBV21-1	-	-	TRBJ2-1	TGTGCCAGCAAGCACAACAATGAGCAGTTCTTC	CASKHNNEQFF
TRBV9	-	-	TRBJ1-1	TGTGCCAGCAGCCAACAGGGTGGGAACACTGAAGCTTTCTTT	CASSQQGGNTEAFF
TRBV2	TRBD1	-	TRBJ1-1	TGTGCCAGCAGTCAGGGGGCGAGCACTGAAGCTTTCTTT	CASSQGASTEAFF
TRBV7-9	-	-	TRBJ2-6	TGTGCCAGCAGCTTAGCGAAGGTCTCTGGGGCCAACGTCCTGACTTTC	CASSLAKVSGANVLTF
TRBV2	TRBD1	-	TRBJ1-4	TGTGCCAGCAACCTCAGGGGGCCTTGGGAAAAACTGTTTTTT	CASNLRGPWEKLFF
TRBV7-8	TRBD1	-	TRBJ2-2	TGTGCCAGCAGCCCCGGGACAGGTACCACCGGGGAGCTGTTTTTT	CASSPGTGTTGELFF
TRBV7-2	-	-	TRBJ1-2	TGTGCCAGCAGCTTAGATGGTCCCGGCGGCTATGGCTACACCTTC	CASSLDGPGGYGYTF
TRBV10-1	-	-	TRBJ1-6	TGCGCCAGCAGTGCATCGACGGGAGAATCACCCCTCCACTTT	CASSASTGESPLHF
TRBV7-2	TRBD1	-	TRBJ2-4	TGTGCCAGCAGCTTAGGACAGGGGGCGAACATTCAGTACTTC	CASSLGQGANIQYF
TRBV18	-	-	TRBJ2-2	TGTGCCAGCTCACCTAGTTCCGTGAACACCGGGGAGCTGTTTTTT	CASSPSSVNTGELFF
TRBV3-1/TRBV3-2	-	-	TRBJ2-5	TGTGCCAGCAGCCAAGATAGGACGGGGGCCCAGTACTTC	CASSQDRTGAQYF
TRBV7-2	-	-	TRBJ2-2	TGTGCCAGCAGCTTAGAAGTGAACACCGGGGAGCTGTTTTTT	CASSLEVNTGELFF
TRBV20-1	-	once	TRBJ2-3	TGCAGTGCTAGTTCGTCTAGCGCTGCGGTAGATACGCAGTATTTT	CSASSSSAAVDTQYF
TRBV19	-	-	TRBJ1-4	TGTGCCAGTAGTATTCCAGGTTTTGTAAAACTGTTTTTT	CASSIPGFVKLFF
TRBV7-3	-	-	TRBJ1-1	TGTGCCAGCAGCTTAACCCCGACGGTCATGAACACTGAAGCTTTCTTT	CASSLTPTVMNTEAFF
TRBV3-1/TRBV3-2	TRBD1	-	TRBJ1-1	TGTGCCAGCAGCCAAGCTCTAACAGGGGTTAAGAACACTGAAGCTTTCTTT	CASSQALTGVKNTEAFF
TRBV6-2/TRBV6-3	-	-	TRBJ1-5	TGTGCCAGCAGTTCCGACAGGACTAGCAATCAGCCCCAGCATTTT	CASSSDRTSNQPQHF
TRBV2	-	-	TRBJ1-5	TGTGCCAGCAGTGAAGCGCTCGGGGAGTTGAGGCCCCAGCATTTT	CASSEALGELRPQHF
TRBV18	TRBD1	-	TRBJ1-4	TGTGCCAGCTCACCGGGACAGGTTAATGAAAAACTGTTTTTT	CASSPGQVNEKLFF
TRBV14	TRBD1	-	TRBJ2-7	TGTGCCAGCAGCCGGGACAGGCGCTGGGAGCAGTACTTC	CASSRDRRWEQYF
TRBV12-3/TRBV12-4	-	-	TRBJ1-2	TGTGCCACGCGGGGCCGTATGGGCTATGGCTACACCTTC	CATRGRMGYGYTF
TRBV5-5	-	-	TRBJ1-3	TGTGCCAGCAGCTTGGGGACGGGCGCTGGAAACACCATATATTTT	CASSLGTGAGNTIYF
TRBV5-1	TRBD1	few	TRBJ1-1	TGCGCCAGCAGCTATGATGACAGGGCAGGTGAAGCTTTCTTT	CASSYDDRAGEAFF